This TCR beta chain is from a study of cytomegalovirus exposure and HLA in healthy donors (dated by TCRdb to 2017 to 2019). A note on the overall study: In an earlier analysis of approximately 640 of the donors, 276 Gb of sequence data and 90 million to 120 million unique TCR beta sequences from about 190 million T cells were reported. An early release that covered about 600 HLA-typed donors contained approximately 320 gigabases of sequencing data and 80 million or so unique TCR sequences. Among the roughly 430 genotyped donors, approximately 82% belonged to the genetic ancestry cluster associated with self-reported Caucasian donors. The aim of the study was to test whether cataloging public T cell receptors could identify signatures of past pathogen exposure. Using immunosequencing, the study profiled T cell repertoires from 666 subjects and related those repertoires to cytomegalovirus serostatus. A separate validation cohort of 100 to 150 different subjects was used in addition to the roughly 670-subject first cohort. The study combined high-throughput TCR immunosequencing, statistical association of individual TCRs with disease status, and machine learning to predict cytomegalovirus infection status. A later analysis re-examined previously published TCR beta repertoires from 500 to 700 donors and added high-resolution HLA genotyping to investigate patterns of TCR occurrence. In the later analysis, no new phenotypic data were used to find candidate immune exposures; instead, reliance was placed on TCR beta sequences and their occurrence across donors. An earlier analysis of approximately 580 of the donors used high-throughput TCR beta sequencing to judge whether each TCR beta V gene segment behaved as functional or pseudogenic. Donor age, sex, ethnicity and CMV serostatus were compiled alongside the repertoire data. Genome-wide SNP genotypes for about 60% of the 666 donors were used in a later genetic analysis, which treated that subset as a discovery cohort. All discovery cohort repertoires had been generated using a single sequencing platform. Both class I and class II loci were covered by HLA typing, at four-digit resolution. Typing coverage differed by locus: A, B, C, DRB1 and DQB1 were typed in roughly 620-630 donors, DQA1 in roughly 500, DPA1 in around 580, and DPB1 in just under 490. Several DR-DQ haplotypes were treated as single units for association and clustering because of strong linkage in the cohort. On average, 235,054 unique TCR beta nucleotide sequences were sequenced per donor among 398 genotyped donors of the cohort, with roughly 18% of those sequences being non-productive.

The cohort was made up of 500 to 850 healthy bone marrow donors. All cohort members were sampled while nominally healthy, although unrecorded immune exposures were likely present. The donor tested CMV seronegative and was one of the 352 seronegative cohort members. Each donor provided a peripheral blood sample, and peripheral blood mononuclear cells were used for TCR beta sequencing. The Qiagen DNeasy Blood Extraction Kit was used to extract genomic DNA from the blood cell samples. The germline V gene specifies MDHEN as CDR1 and SYDVKM as CDR2. From the cysteine up to the phenylalanine, the CDR3 has a length of 13 residues. Only CDR3 DNA remains: 39 bases, in frame from the first base. The junction carries 5 bases between V and J, which are trimmed by 3 bases and 3 bases respectively. About this clone itself: This receptor's antigen is unknown. Per-nucleotide qualities are absent, and no much larger clonotype sits a single base away.

General findings and caveats noted by the study authors: The authors suggested that the approach could potentially be generalized to other disease states and immunological phenotypes. Correlated functional status among segregating V segments might reflect linkage disequilibrium, but an unknown experimental factor could not be ruled out. Sequencing depth was assumed to be roughly uniform across donors in the presence/absence analyses, though that assumption may not hold. In a later analysis, several top co-occurrence clusters were reported to appear linked to parvovirus B19, influenza, CMV and Epstein-Barr virus. A further reported finding was that TCR beta sequences accurately predicted the HLA-A and HLA-B alleles for most subjects in the first cohort. HLA typing was unavailable for some donors at each locus, so association tests used only the typed subset. Strong co-occurrence of HLA alleles, especially DR and DQ, made assigning TCR associations to individual alleles difficult. CMV serostatus was the only immune exposure information available for the cohort. In an earlier analysis of about 550 of the donors, most TCR beta V segments were observed in productive rearrangements about 87% or about 30% of the time, broadly matching IMGT annotations. The 87-base-pair reads could not distinguish some IMGT-functional V segments, including TRBV6-2 and TRBV6-3, so those segments were excluded. A few of the identified cytomegalovirus-associated TCR beta chains were confirmed in vitro to be specific for cytomegalovirus antigens. A later genetic analysis associated a missense DCLRE1C variant with V-gene and J-gene trimming of TCR beta chains, and an independent cohort replicated the association. The classifier was reported to diagnose cytomegalovirus status with high specificity and sensitivity in both the original cohort and the validation cohort. A later genetic analysis reported fewer N-insertions in productive TCRs among donors in an Asian-associated ancestry cluster than the roughly 700-donor mean. Because counts were too low, about 15 rarely observed V segments, including chromosome 9 orphons, were left out of the earlier analysis of 587 of the donors. A total of around 150 TCR beta chains were listed by the study as associated with cytomegalovirus. Compared with equally common non-associated chains, HLA-associated TCR beta chains in a later analysis were more clonally expanded and had lower generation probabilities. Most TCR sequences were observed very rarely across donors, whereas some public TCRs were present in many individuals. Only TCR beta chains were sequenced in this cohort, and the absence of alpha or paired-chain data limited detectable features. A later analysis found that TCR association rates varied across HLA loci, with DRB1 alleles showing the most associated TCRs and HLA-C alleles the fewest. A cluster of highly shared sequence variants was judged likely to be a technical artifact of the sequencing pipeline. According to a later analysis, most CMV-associated TCR beta chains appeared to be HLA-restricted, and the HLA associations seemed to be driven largely by CMV exposure. A later analysis associated 16,951 TCR beta sequences with specific HLA alleles at a false discovery rate of 0.05.

The library relied on the immunoSEQ multiplex PCR assay. For the multiplex PCR, a mixture combining 60 forward primers for TCR Vbeta segments and 13 reverse primers for TCR Jbeta segments was used. A multiplex PCR assay on genomic DNA amplified the CDR3 region of rearranged TCR beta genes. The amplified TCR beta libraries were sequenced on the Illumina HiSeq System as 87-base-pair reads. The paper's data handling went like this. A later analysis tallied tens of millions of unique TCR beta chains across the 666 repertoires, and some 10 million of those chains were shared by two or more donors. A nearest-neighbor algorithm error-corrected the raw reads and collapsed the reads into unique sequences, merging closely related sequences to remove PCR and sequencing errors. CDR3 sequences were aligned to IMGT reference sequences to assign V, D and J gene segments. For a sequence to be retained, at least a six-nucleotide match to both a V gene segment and a J gene segment was required. Rearrangements were classified as productive when the CDR3 lacked stop codons and remained in frame with V and J, and all other rearrangements were classified as non-productive. CDR3 was defined according to IMGT convention as the region running from the second conserved V-encoded cysteine to the conserved J-encoded phenylalanine. The earlier analysis of roughly 590 of the donors excluded any sequence lacking an unambiguous match to a single V gene segment. An earlier analysis of a few hundred of the donors classified V segments as functional when productive rearrangements were above 56.7% and as segregating when the standard deviation between donors was above 5%. To diagnose cytomegalovirus status from the catalog of TCR beta chain sequences, a statistical classification framework was built. In a later analysis, V and J genes were assigned by comparing TCR nucleotide sequences against IMGT/GENE-DB human TR gene sequences. The TCRdist pipeline was used in a later analysis to assign CDR3 sequences and most-parsimonious VDJ recombination scenarios. In a later analysis, each TCR beta chain was defined by its CDR3 amino acid sequence together with its V-gene family, and reads lacking a unique V-gene family were excluded. To address suspected cross-contamination and a sequencing artifact, a later analysis removed approximately 590 highly shared, low-generation-probability nucleotide sequences. A later analysis calculated a clonal expansion index for each public chain from normalized within-repertoire ranks of inferred template counts. Generation probabilities in a later analysis came from a VDJ recombination model fitted to out-of-frame rearrangements, and those results were checked against IGoR. In a later analysis, hypergeometric tests were used to score TCR-TCR, TCR-HLA and TCR-CMV co-occurrence, with a repertoire-size bias correction applied to TCR pairs. In a later analysis, false discovery rates were estimated by permuting HLA or CMV assignments 20 times. In a later analysis, co-occurring TCRs were grouped with DBSCAN, and TCRdist sequence similarity was added when clustering was performed within HLA-allele-positive subsets. Repertoires with fewer than 30,000 or more than 120,000 public chains, plus five repertoires with anomalous nucleotide sharing, were excluded from co-occurrence clustering. In its TCRdb copy, this immuneACCESS table keeps in-frame sequences only and misses some clones. Where compared with another copy, unresolved V genes explain less than half of these, and the others have no known cause. The V and J calls and the clone size are those of that table, but D and trimming were determined from the DNA. The sample includes more than 95,000 clones, with 81% observed a single time. The ten top clones hold 3.9% of the sample.

The chain is encoded by TRBV28 joined to TRBJ1-4; the D gene assignment is ambiguous. The sequence derives from a woman in her twenties or thirties in good health and CMV-seronegative. Material for sequencing was PBMCs. The DNA sequence reads TGTGCCAGCAGTTTCCAGGCTAATGAAAAACTGTTTTTT. This sequence encodes CASSFQANEKLFF.